The rows below give T cell receptor beta chains drawn from one sample of a study of identical twins. MiXCR, run by TCRdb on the 5' RACE reads, gives a single entry per CDR3 protein. The data hold 410,000 or so distinct CDR3 sequences, with about 18% observed a single time. The sequenced material came from naive T cells sorted from blood. The receptors shown here come from a middle-aged man in good health. CDR3s include the opening cysteine and the closing phenylalanine or tryptophan.

V gene	J gene	CDR3 protein
TRBV29-1	TRBJ2-3	CSVEPLAIGADTQYF
TRBV11-2	TRBJ2-3	CASVQLAGGGDTQYF
TRBV29-1	TRBJ2-5	CSVEDPRDNWLSQETQYF
TRBV20-1	TRBJ1-5	CSARRRMWGPRSNQPQHF
TRBV20-1	TRBJ2-2	CSARDSGRVNTGELFF
TRBV20-1	TRBJ2-5	CSARDVWVETQYF
TRBV9	TRBJ2-1	CASSSGLAGYAGDEQFF
TRBV6-5	TRBJ2-1	CASSYDGNEQFF
TRBV20-1	TRBJ2-3	CSARGERGTDTQYF
TRBV5-5	TRBJ1-3	CASSLTQGTSGNTIYF
TRBV3-1	TRBJ2-5	CASSLVLATGMQETQYF
TRBV25-1	TRBJ1-1	CASSEIDRGTAEAFF
TRBV12-3/TRBV12-4	TRBJ1-3	CASSPRDSSGNTIYF
TRBV20-1	TRBJ1-6	CSAKTGIREFPLHF
TRBV4-3	TRBJ2-7	CASSQDIWTQSYEQYF
TRBV6-6	TRBJ1-5	CASGQGSQRPQHF
TRBV5-5	TRBJ2-5	CASSFGTGAWETQYF
TRBV20-1	TRBJ1-1	CSAKGNTEAFF
TRBV20-1	TRBJ2-7	CSARVGVPLPEQYF
TRBV7-8	TRBJ2-7	CASSLGDRPSYEQYF
TRBV7-2	TRBJ2-5	CASSLALAGGGGETQYF
TRBV20-1	TRBJ2-5	CSARRGQETQYF
TRBV7-2	TRBJ2-5	CASSLGQGAYETQYF
TRBV6-5	TRBJ2-7	CASSYSTGGVPYEQYF
TRBV5-1	TRBJ1-1	CASRVLMNTEAFF
TRBV20-1	TRBJ1-5	CSARGLFSNQPQHF
TRBV28	TRBJ2-7	CASSSTGIPYEQYF
TRBV7-2	TRBJ1-6	CASSTQQGAGSPLHF
TRBV12-3/TRBV12-4	TRBJ2-3	CASSPKGGTSTDTQYF